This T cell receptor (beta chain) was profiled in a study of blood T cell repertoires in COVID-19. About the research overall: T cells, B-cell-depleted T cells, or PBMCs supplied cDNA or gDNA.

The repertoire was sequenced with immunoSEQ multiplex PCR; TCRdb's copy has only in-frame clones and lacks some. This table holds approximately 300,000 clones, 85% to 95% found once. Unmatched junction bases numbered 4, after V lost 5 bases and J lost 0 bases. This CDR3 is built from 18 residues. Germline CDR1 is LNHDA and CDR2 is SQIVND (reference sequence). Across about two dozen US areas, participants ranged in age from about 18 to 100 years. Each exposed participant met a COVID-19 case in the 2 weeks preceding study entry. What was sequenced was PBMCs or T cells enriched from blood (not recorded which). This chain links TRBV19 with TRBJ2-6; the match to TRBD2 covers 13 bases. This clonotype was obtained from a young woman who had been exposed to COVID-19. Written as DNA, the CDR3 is TGTGCCAGTAGTCGGGGACTAGCGGGGTACTCTGGGGCCAACGTCCTGACTTTC. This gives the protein CASSRGLAGYSGANVLTF.